The TCR beta chain under discussion was sequenced for a study of T cell repertoires in cytomegalovirus infection. Trimming shortened V by 5 bases and J by 7 bases, and 24 bases separated the two germline ends. The CDR3 runs 17 residues. Germline CDR1 is MNHNY and CDR2 is SVGAGI (reference sequence). To note about this clonotype: No antigen is known for it.

One entry per CDR3 protein results from TCRdb running MiXCR on the reads. The table has approximately 910,000 distinct CDR3 sequences, roughly 30% seen once. This clonotype was obtained from a human donor in good health (CMV status not recorded). Some clones in this sample may be carry-over from other donors' samples. The chain uses TRBV6-6 and TRBJ2-1; D may be TRBD1 (5 bases). The sequencing used cultured CD8+ T cells from PBMCs, collected from culture after CMV antigen stimulation. CDR3 sequence reads: CASSRLGHPTDGNEQFF. CDR3 in DNA: TGTGCCAGCAGTCGTCTCGGACACCCCACCGATGGGAATGAGCAGTTCTTC.